The 16 T cell receptor beta chains below come from one sample, sequenced in a study of cytomegalovirus exposure and HLA in healthy donors. PCR used 60 Vbeta primers and 13 Jbeta primers. Assay: immunoSEQ multiplex PCR; the TCRdb copy retains only in-frame clones and omits some. This sample carries about 180,000 clones, 75% to 90% of them seen once, and the ten largest clones take about 1.4%. The specimen was PBMCs. The receptors derive from a girl between 10 and 17 years old in good health and CMV-seropositive.

The genes are TRBV27 and TRBJ1-5; 9 bases agree with TRBD1. This CDR3 is built from 15 residues. Germline CDR1 MNHEY, CDR2 SMNVEV (reference sequence). The V and J ends lost 10 bases and 7 bases, in that order; junction bases with no gene match: 14. CDR3 protein: CATLTRDRAGQPQHF. Written as DNA, the CDR3 is TGTGCCACCTTAACCCGGGACAGGGCAGGACAGCCCCAGCATTTT.

The chain links TRBV19 to TRBJ2-7, with TRBD2 identical over 7 bases. The CDR3 sequence is 14 residues long. CDR1 and CDR2 (germline): LNHDA, SQIVND (reference sequence). Trimming removed 3 bases from V and 5 bases from J; junction bases left unmatched: 7. Here the CDR3 DNA reads TGTGCCAGTAGTATCGGGGCGGGAGACGACGAGCAGTACTTC. Translating it yields CASSIGAGDDEQYF. The full variable domain, completed using reference TRBV19 and TRBJ2-7, is DGGITQSPKYLFRKEGQNVTLSCEQNLNHDAMYWYRQDPGQGLRLIYYSQIVNDFQKGDIAEGYSVSREKKESFPLTVTSAQKNPTAFYLCASSIGAGDDEQYFGPGTRLTVT.

This chain connects TRBV5-1 to TRBJ2-7, with a possible D match to TRBD1 (6 bases). The CDR3 covers 15 residues. The V gene lost 0 bases and the J gene lost 5 bases, with 15 bases spanning the gap. Germline V gives CDR1 SGHRS, CDR2 YFSETQ. In nucleotides, the CDR3 is TGCGCCAGCAGCTTGGCACTAACAGGGATCAACGAGCAGTACTTC. Its translation: CASSLALTGINEQYF.

This chain joins TRBV27 and TRBJ2-1; no reliable D call. The germline gives CDR1 MNHEY, CDR2 SMNVEV (reference sequence). V was cut by 4 bases and J by 0 bases, with 10 bases left in between. This CDR3 has 15 residues. The CDR3: CASSSTVSSYNEQFF. The CDR3 nucleotides read TGTGCCAGCAGTTCCACGGTAAGCTCCTACAATGAGCAGTTCTTC.

The rearrangement joins TRBV7-2 to TRBJ2-7; 7 bases map to TRBD2. Trimming cost V 3 bases and J 0 bases; bases outside gene matches: 5. The CDR3 runs 15 residues. From germline, CDR1 is SGHTA and CDR2 FQGNSA. The CDR3 is CASSFSGTSSYEQYF. CDR3 sequence (DNA): TGTGCCAGCAGCTTCAGCGGGACGAGCTCCTACGAGCAGTACTTC.

The rearrangement links TRBV27 to TRBJ1-5; no firm D call. Germline V gene lookup returns CDR1 MNHEY and CDR2 SMNVEV (reference sequence). The CDR3 has 14 residues. With 3 bases removed from V and 7 bases from J, the gap between germline ends came to 13 bases. The CDR3 region is CASSFSPFAQPQHF. The CDR3, as DNA: TGTGCCAGCAGTTTCTCCCCTTTCGCGCAGCCCCAGCATTTT.

This chain joins TRBV10-3 and TRBJ2-3; 8 bases line up with TRBD2. The CDR3 is made up of 14 amino acids. In germline, CDR1 is ENHRY, CDR2 SYGVKD. V shed 6 bases, J shed 4 bases, and the junction held 6 bases outside the gene matches. Here the CDR3 reads CAISPLAGSDTQYF. The CDR3 DNA reads TGTGCCATCAGCCCTTTAGCGGGGTCAGATACGCAGTATTTT.

The CDR3 DNA sequence: TGTGCCAGCAGCTCTAGCGGGAGGAATTTCTTC. It specifies CASSSSGRNFF. This sequence joins TRBV5-5 and TRBJ2-1, with 11 nucleotides matching TRBD2. The CDR3 is 11 amino acids. Germline V gives CDR1 SGHKS, CDR2 YYEKEE (reference sequence). After removal of 3 bases from V and 16 bases from J, the junction contained 3 bases not matched to a gene.

This chain uses TRBV4-1 with TRBJ1-5; the D is unclear. The V end was cut by 0 bases, the J end by 4 bases, with 16 bases between. This CDR3 is 17 amino acids long. Germline V gives CDR1 MGHRA, CDR2 YSYEKL. For the CDR3, the DNA is TGCGCCAGCAGCCAAGAGGCTTCCGGGGTTAAAAATCAGCCCCAGCATTTT. Amino acid sequence: CASSQEASGVKNQPQHF.

The J gene is TRBJ1-2, the V gene TRBV5-1; 9 bases line up with TRBD1. Germline trimming cut 4 bases from V and 8 bases from J; bases unmatched to any gene: 9. CDR1 and CDR2 from the germline V gene are SGHRS and YFSETQ. The CDR3 length is 14 residues. Here the CDR3 DNA reads TGCGCCAGCAGCCCAGGGACAGGGCTCAGGGGCTACACCTTC. The encoded protein is CASSPGTGLRGYTF.

The count of this clone is one. The V and J genes are TRBV30 and TRBJ1-2, with 7 bases matching TRBD1. The V gene end was trimmed by 4 bases and the J gene end by 8 bases; junction bases not matched to a gene: 7. CDR3 length equals 12 residues. CDR1 and CDR2 (germline): GTSNPN, SVGIG (reference sequence). The CDR3 coding sequence is TGTGCCTGGATCACAGGGGTAATGGGCTACACCTTC. It is translated as CAWITGVMGYTF.

This rearrangement joins TRBV27 to TRBJ1-4, with a tentative D call TRBD1 (6 bases). V was pared by 3 bases and J by 7 bases, with 15 bases between. Germline CDR1 MNHEY, CDR2 SMNVEV (reference sequence). This CDR3 region has 15 residues. The CDR3 DNA reads TGTGCCAGCAGTTTCGGGGCAGGGGTGAGTGAAAAACTGTTTTTT. Its translation: CASSFGAGVSEKLFF.

The J gene is TRBJ2-7, the V gene TRBV29-1, with D maybe TRBD2 (5 bases). Germline V gene data show CDR1 as SQVTM and CDR2 as ANQGSEA. With 6 bases removed from V and 2 bases from J, the gap between germline ends came to 11 bases. There are 12 residues in the CDR3. CDR3 coding DNA: TGCAGCGTCTCAGACTACACCTACGAGCAGTACTTC. Amino acids: CSVSDYTYEQYF.

The CDR3 here is CASRIQPGEKLFF. In DNA form, the CDR3 reads TGCGCCAGCAGGATCCAACCGGGGGAAAAACTGTTTTTT. The rearrangement joins TRBV5-1 to TRBJ1-4, with no clear D. The CDR3 loop spans 13 amino acids. Germline V gene data show CDR1 as SGHRS and CDR2 as YFSETQ. The V end was cut by 5 bases, the J end by 8 bases, with 13 bases between.

The gene calls are TRBV21-1 and TRBJ1-1; no check of the table's D call, TRBD1, against the DNA was made. TRBV21-1 is an annotated pseudogene. This CDR3 contains 12 residues. The CDR3 DNA is TGTGCCAGCAGGAGGGGGTGTGCCGGGGCTTTCTTT. Amino acid sequence: CASRRGCAGAFF.

With respect to this clone: Because it lacks the conserved phenylalanine or tryptophan at the end, this CDR3 is likely a read error. The chain employs TRBV5-6 and TRBJ2-7, with no clear D. Between the trimmed V and J ends, which lost 2 bases and 0 bases, there was a span of 12 bases. The CDR3 spans 15 residues. The V gene's germline CDR1 is SGHDT and CDR2 YYEEEE. CDR3 protein: CASSLGILGSYEQYL. The CDR3 region has the DNA TGTGCCAGCAGCTTAGGAATTTTGGGCTCCTACGAGCAGTACCTC.